These 11 T cell receptor beta chains share one sample of origin, sequenced in a study of sequential checkpoint blockade in melanoma. Using immunoSEQ multiplex PCR, the repertoire was profiled, and TCRdb retains in-frame clones only, with some absent. The data hold approximately 12,000 clones, with 75% to 80% observed a single time. Treatment indicated: randomized to nivolumab then ipilimumab (arm A) or the reverse (arm B). Sequenced material: CD8+ T cells sorted from blood (inferred from file names), taken from a patient given nivolumab and ipilimumab in sequence. The receptors stem from a human donor with melanoma.

The chain couples TRBV13 to TRBJ2-7, with unresolved D. The CDR3 extends over 13 amino acids. Trimming removed 3 bases from V and 1 base from J, with 7 bases in between. CDR1 is PRHDT, CDR2 FYEKMQ, per germline (reference sequence). DNA for the CDR3: TGTGCCAGCAGCTTTAGATTTTCCTACGAGCAGTACTTC. Protein: CASSFRFSYEQYF. Full variable domain (outside the CDR3, taken from reference TRBV13 and TRBJ2-7): AAGVIQSPRHLIKEKRETATLKCYPIPRHDTVYWYQQGPGQDPQFLISFYEKMQSDKGSIPDRFSAQQFSDYHSELNMSSLELGDSALYFCASSFRFSYEQYFGPGTRLTVT.

This rearrangement joins TRBV5-6 to TRBJ2-7; 8 bases fit TRBD1. CDR1 and CDR2 from the germline V gene are SGHDT and YYEEEE. The trim removed 3 bases at V and 1 base at J, leaving 6 bases unmatched. The CDR3 sequence is 15 residues long. In DNA form, the CDR3 reads TGTGCCAGCAGCTGGACAGGGAGTGGATCCTACGAGCAGTACTTC. This codes for CASSWTGSGSYEQYF.

The V gene is TRBV19, the J gene TRBJ2-1; D unclear. CDR1 and CDR2 from the germline V gene are LNHDA and SQIVND (reference sequence). V lost 3 bases, J lost 6 bases, and 6 bases lay in between. The CDR3 consists of 12 residues. CDR3 in DNA: TGTGCCAGTAGTATCCTATCCAATGAGCAGTTCTTC. Protein sequence: CASSILSNEQFF.

The V gene is TRBV11-2, the J gene TRBJ2-2; D gene ambiguous. This CDR3 is 15 amino acids long. V was pared by 4 bases and J by 4 bases, with 13 bases between. Germline values: CDR1 SGHAT, CDR2 FQNNGV. The CDR3 loop is CASSYTPPGTGELFF. CDR3 sequence (DNA): TGTGCCAGCAGCTACACTCCCCCGGGCACCGGGGAGCTGTTTTTT. The full variable domain, its missing parts supplied by reference TRBV11-2 and TRBJ2-2, is EAGVAQSPRYKIIEKRQSVAFWCNPISGHATLYWYQQILGQGPKLLIQFQNNGVVDDSQLPKDRFSAERLKGVDSTLKIQPAKLEDSAVYLCASSYTPPGTGELFFGEGSRLTVL.

The chain carries TRBV19 and TRBJ2-3, with a tentative D call TRBD1 (5 bases). The V and J ends lost 10 bases and 4 bases respectively, with 18 bases between them. Per germline, CDR1 LNHDA and CDR2 SQIVND (reference sequence). The CDR3 has 14 residues. CDR3 amino acids: CATELGVDADTQYF. The DNA for the CDR3 is TGTGCCACCGAGTTAGGGGTAGATGCAGATACGCAGTATTTT.

This clone turned up a few times. In DNA, the CDR3 is TGCGCCAGCAGCTCCCACGACAGCTACAATGAGCAGTTCTTC. Translating gives CASSSHDSYNEQFF. The V gene is TRBV4-1, the J gene TRBJ2-1; tentatively, D is TRBD1 (5 bases). The CDR3 loop spans 14 amino acids. V lost 5 bases and J lost 3, with 11 bases in between. Germline CDR1 is MGHRA and CDR2 is YSYEKL.

Here the CDR3 reads CASSKQGYNEQFF. CDR3 coding DNA: TGTGCCAGCAGCAAACAGGGCTACAATGAGCAGTTCTTC. J is TRBJ2-1 and V is TRBV9; possibly TRBD1 for D (6 bases). V was clipped by 4 bases and J by 3 bases, with 8 bases between them. Germline V CDR1 and CDR2: SGDLS, YYNGEE. The CDR3 runs to 13 residues.

The chain recombines TRBV7-9 with TRBJ2-2; D possibly corresponds to TRBD1 (5 bases). CDR3 length: 15 amino acids. Between the trimmed V and J ends, which lost 1 base and 6 bases, there was a span of 12 bases. Germline CDR1 reads SEHNR; CDR2 reads FQNEAQ (reference sequence). The CDR3 sequence: CASSLESRGAGELFF. The CDR3 nucleotides read TGTGCCAGCAGCTTAGAGAGTAGGGGCGCCGGGGAGCTGTTTTTT. The full variable domain, in which reference TRBV7-9 and TRBJ2-2 provide the parts outside the CDR3, is DTGVSQNPRHKITKRGQNVTFRCDPISEHNRLYWYRQTLGQGPEFLTYFQNEAQLEKSRLLSDRFSAERPKGSFSTLEIQRTEQGDSAMYLCASSLESRGAGELFFGEGSRLTVL.

This clone has just one count. The chain carries TRBV29-1 and TRBJ1-2; D is uncertain. The CDR3 consists of 14 residues. Germline V lookup: CDR1 SQVTM, CDR2 ANQGSEA. V lost 6 bases, J lost 0 bases, and 14 bases lay in between. Here the CDR3 DNA reads TGCAGCGTGCCCCCCGTAGACACTAACTATGGCTACACCTTC. It yields the protein CSVPPVDTNYGYTF.

A few counts support this clone. The chain employs TRBV25-1 and TRBJ2-7, with TRBD1 matching over 7 bases. The CDR3 totals 16 residues. CDR1 MGHDK and CDR2 SYGVNS come from the germline V gene. J gave up 3 bases and V 6 bases, and 14 bases lay outside the gene matches. For the CDR3, the DNA is TGTGCCAGCAGCCAAGATTCGTGGGCAGGGGGCTACGAGCAGTACTTC. It yields the protein CASSQDSWAGGYEQYF.

The rearrangement joins TRBV27 to TRBJ1-3; D remains ambiguous. Trimming left V 6 bases short and J 1 base short, with 10 bases between. CDR1 and CDR2 from the germline V gene are MNHEY and SMNVEV (reference sequence). The CDR3 extends over 14 amino acids. CDR3 protein: CASRGLGSGNTIYF. As DNA, the CDR3 is TGTGCCAGCAGAGGACTGGGATCTGGAAACACCATATATTTT.